Shown below are 22 T cell receptor beta chains from a single sample sequenced in a study of cytomegalovirus exposure and HLA in healthy donors. This PCR relied on a set of 60 Vbeta primers and 13 Jbeta primers. Assay used: immunoSEQ multiplex PCR; TCRdb lists only in-frame clones, some missing. The table has 150,000 to 200,000 clones, over 60% seen once; the top ten hold roughly 1.1%. Sequenced material: PBMCs. The receptors here all came from a woman in her 40s in good health and CMV-seronegative.

This chain links TRBV23-1 with TRBJ2-1; 8 nucleotides match TRBD1. TRBV23-1 is noted as an ORF with a role that remains uncertain. CDR3 length: 16 amino acids. Trimming removed 2 bases from V and 3 bases from J; junction bases left unmatched: 6. CDR3 amino acids: CASSQRTGTDYNEQFF. The CDR3 DNA sequence: TGCGCCAGCAGTCAAAGGACAGGGACGGACTACAATGAGCAGTTCTTC.

This chain connects TRBV5-4 to TRBJ2-1, with 9 bases that match TRBD2. V lost 0 bases to trimming and J lost 7 bases; unmatched junction nucleotides: 5. Per the germline V gene, CDR1 is SGHNT and CDR2 is YYREEE (reference sequence). The CDR3 sequence is 15 residues long. The CDR3 DNA reads TGTGCCAGCAGCTTGGATCAGCGGGAGGTGAATGAGCAGTTCTTC. Protein sequence: CASSLDQREVNEQFF.

The chain carries TRBV2 and TRBJ2-5; no clear D gene. Trimming removed 3 bases at V and 7 bases at J, with 6 bases between. The V gene's germline CDR1 is SNHLY and CDR2 FYNNEI. There are 11 residues in the CDR3. The CDR3 sequence: CASSDPGTQYF. CDR3 nucleotide sequence: TGTGCCAGCAGTGATCCGGGGACCCAGTACTTC.

The chain is built from TRBV13 and TRBJ2-2; 12 nucleotides agree with TRBD2. The CDR3 has 18 residues. V was pared by 0 bases and J by 7 bases, with 9 bases of the junction left unmatched. CDR1 is PRHDT and CDR2 is FYEKMQ in the germline V gene (reference sequence). Here the CDR3 DNA reads TGTGCCAGCAGCTTAGGACCTAGGACTAGCGGGATGATCGGGGAGCTGTTTTTT. It encodes CASSLGPRTSGMIGELFF.

DNA of the CDR3: TGTGCCGCATCCGGGACTAGCGTAGCCAAAAACATTCAGTACTTC. Translation gives CAASGTSVAKNIQYF. The chain employs TRBV30 and TRBJ2-4; 10 nucleotides align to TRBD2. This CDR3 has 15 residues. V lost 8 bases, J lost 0 bases, and 7 bases stayed unmatched. In germline, CDR1 is GTSNPN, CDR2 SVGIG (reference sequence).

This chain links TRBV29-1 with TRBJ1-2; 9 nucleotides agree with TRBD1. V shed 4 bases and J 8 bases; nucleotides not matched to a gene: 14. The V gene's germline CDR1 is SQVTM and CDR2 ANQGSEA. This CDR3 is built from 15 residues. CDR3 in DNA: TGCAGCGTTGGACCGGGACAGGGTGCCTTGGGAGGCTACACCTTC. It yields the protein CSVGPGQGALGGYTF. The full variable domain, its missing parts supplied by reference TRBV29-1 and TRBJ1-2, is SAVISQKPSRDICQRGTSLTIQCQVDSQVTMMFWYRQQPGQSLTLIATANQGSEATYESGFVIDKFPISRPNLTFSTLTVSNMSPEDSSIYLCSVGPGQGALGGYTFGSGTRLTVV.

V gene TRBV9 combines with J gene TRBJ1-4; possibly TRBD1 for D (5 bases). Deletions cut 4 bases from V and 3 bases from J, with 16 bases between. Germline V gene sequence: CDR1 SGDLS, CDR2 YYNGEE. This CDR3 is 16 amino acids long. The CDR3 DNA is TGTGCCAGCAGCCCAACTGCCCAGGGATCTAATGAAAAACTGTTTTTT. Amino acid sequence: CASSPTAQGSNEKLFF.

The chain links TRBV18 to TRBJ2-7; D unclear. The CDR3 consists of 15 residues. Looked up from germline, CDR1 is KGHSH and CDR2 is LQKENI. V was clipped by 3 bases and J by 3 bases, with 15 bases between them. The CDR3 region is CASSPGLSDFYEQYV. The CDR3 DNA reads TGTGCCAGCTCACCCGGTTTGTCAGACTTCTACGAGCAGTACGTC.

The genes are TRBV19 and TRBJ2-5; D is unresolved. The CDR3 totals 14 residues. The V and J ends lost 4 bases and 4 bases respectively, with 13 bases between them. CDR1 LNHDA and CDR2 SQIVND come from the germline V gene (reference sequence). The CDR3 loop reads CASSNFGSGETQYF. The CDR3 DNA sequence: TGTGCCAGTAGTAATTTCGGGTCCGGAGAGACCCAGTACTTC.

A few counts support this clone. This chain connects TRBV2 to TRBJ2-5; 12 bases map to TRBD2. CDR1 and CDR2 from the germline V gene are SNHLY and FYNNEI. This CDR3 region has 16 residues. The junction had 8 bases not matched to a gene; V was cut back by 4 bases and J by 5 bases. In DNA form, the CDR3 reads TGTGCCAGCAGTGCTAGACTAGCGGGAGTAGGGGAGACCCAGTACTTC. Amino acid sequence: CASSARLAGVGETQYF.

V gene TRBV11-1 combines with J gene TRBJ2-1; the D gene is possibly TRBD2 (7 bases). The V gene lost 5 bases and the J gene lost 6 bases, with 20 bases spanning the gap. Germline-derived CDR1 and CDR2 are SGHAT and FQDESV (reference sequence). There are 16 residues in the CDR3. DNA of the CDR3: TGTGCCAGCAGCCAACGGCAGGGGCGCGGGAGCAATGAGCAGTTCTTC. It codes for CASSQRQGRGSNEQFF. Together with reference TRBV11-1 and TRBJ2-1, the CDR3 gives the full variable domain: EAEVAQSPRYKITEKSQAVAFWCDPISGHATLYWYRQILGQGPELLVQFQDESVVDDSQLPKDRFSAERLKGVDSTLKIQPAELGDSAMYLCASSQRQGRGSNEQFFGPGTRLTVL.

V gene TRBV30 combines with J gene TRBJ1-5; 8 bases agree with TRBD1. This CDR3 is 14 amino acids long. V shed 0 bases and J 6 bases; nucleotides not matched to a gene: 4. Germline CDR1 GTSNPN, CDR2 SVGIG (reference sequence). The CDR3 spells CAWSVGQGGQPQHF. The CDR3 region has the DNA TGTGCCTGGAGTGTTGGACAGGGCGGTCAGCCCCAGCATTTT.

V usage is TRBV21-1 and J usage is TRBJ2-1; the DNA was not compared with TRBD2, the D call given in the table. TRBV21-1 is a pseudogene segment. The CDR3 extends over 15 amino acids. Written as DNA, the CDR3 is TGTGCCAGCAGCAAAGAGCGGGACTCCTACAATGAGCAGTTCTTC. It encodes CASSKERDSYNEQFF.

This clone was counted once. J is TRBJ2-4 and V is TRBV5-6, with 11 bases aligning to TRBD2. Germline V lookup: CDR1 SGHDT, CDR2 YYEEEE. With 1 base clipped from V and 6 bases from J, the junction kept 6 bases outside the gene matches. The CDR3 extends over 16 amino acids. CDR3 sequence reads: CASSLTSGSLGNIQYF. The CDR3 DNA reads as TGTGCCAGCAGCTTGACTAGCGGGAGTCTGGGAAACATTCAGTACTTC.

This clone was observed a single time. J is TRBJ2-5 and V is TRBV5-1, with 10 bases lining up with TRBD2. The CDR3 has 13 residues. V gave up 5 bases and J gave up 5 bases; unmatched junction bases: 3. CDR1 SGHRS and CDR2 YFSETQ come from the germline V gene. The CDR3 loop reads CASSLAGVETQYF. The CDR3 nucleotides are TGCGCCAGCAGTCTAGCGGGAGTTGAGACCCAGTACTTC.

The V and J genes are TRBV7-3 and TRBJ2-3; maybe TRBD2 (6 bases). The germline gives CDR1 SGHTA, CDR2 FQGTGA. The V gene lost 1 base and the J gene lost 5 bases, with 16 bases spanning the gap. This CDR3 region has 16 residues. The DNA for the CDR3 is TGTGCCAGCAGCTTAAAATCGGGGGACCCCAAAGATACGCAGTATTTT. It specifies CASSLKSGDPKDTQYF.

The chain recombines TRBV10-3 with TRBJ2-2; possible D gene TRBD2, 5 bases. The CDR3 totals 14 residues. V gave up 0 bases and J gave up 5 bases, with 7 bases separating them. Per the germline V gene, CDR1 is ENHRY and CDR2 is SYGVKD. In nucleotides, the CDR3 is TGTGCCATCAGTGAGTCAGAGGGAACCGGGGAGCTGTTTTTT. Its translation is CAISESEGTGELFF.

This chain links TRBV5-5 with TRBJ2-1; 8 nucleotides align to TRBD1. Germline CDR1 and CDR2: SGHKS and YYEKEE (reference sequence). V trimming: 1 base; J trimming: 3 bases; junction bases outside the gene matches: 3. This CDR3 spans 15 amino acids. CDR3 region: CASSLSQGGYNEQFF. CDR3 DNA sequence: TGTGCCAGCAGCTTGTCACAGGGGGGCTACAATGAGCAGTTCTTC.

This chain uses TRBV9 with TRBJ2-2, with 7 bases identical to TRBD2. This CDR3 region has 16 residues. Germline CDR1 SGDLS, CDR2 YYNGEE. V shed 4 bases, J shed 0 bases, and the junction held 6 bases outside the gene matches. The CDR3 loop reads CASSHAGLPNTGELFF. The CDR3 nucleotides are TGTGCCAGCAGCCACGCGGGACTACCGAACACCGGGGAGCTGTTTTTT.

The chain recombines TRBV4-3 with TRBJ2-3, with a tentative D call TRBD2 (6 bases). The CDR3 consists of 15 residues. The V end lost 4 bases, the J end lost 4 bases, and 15 bases lay between the germline ends. Germline V gene sequence: CDR1 LGHNA, CDR2 YSLEER. CDR3 in amino acids: CASSRLDPFADTQYF. Written as DNA, the CDR3 is TGCGCCAGCAGCCGACTAGATCCTTTTGCAGATACGCAGTATTTT.

In its sample, this clone was seen a few times. V gene TRBV4-3 combines with J gene TRBJ1-6; a weak D match, TRBD1 (6 bases). CDR3 length: 17 residues. Between the trimmed V and J ends, which lost 3 bases and 0 bases, there was a span of 12 bases. CDR1 and CDR2 (germline): LGHNA, YSLEER. Here the CDR3 DNA reads TGCGCCAGCAGCCAGGCCACAGGGCACTCCTATAATTCACCCCTCCACTTT. This gives the protein CASSQATGHSYNSPLHF.

The V and J genes are TRBV5-1 and TRBJ2-1, with 8 bases aligning to TRBD2. Germline loops: CDR1 SGHRS, CDR2 YFSETQ. After removal of 4 bases from V and 8 bases from J, the junction contained 2 bases not matched to a gene. This CDR3 has 12 residues. Here the CDR3 DNA reads TGCGCCAGCAGCATGCGGGAGGATGAGCAGTTCTTC. Its translation is CASSMREDEQFF.